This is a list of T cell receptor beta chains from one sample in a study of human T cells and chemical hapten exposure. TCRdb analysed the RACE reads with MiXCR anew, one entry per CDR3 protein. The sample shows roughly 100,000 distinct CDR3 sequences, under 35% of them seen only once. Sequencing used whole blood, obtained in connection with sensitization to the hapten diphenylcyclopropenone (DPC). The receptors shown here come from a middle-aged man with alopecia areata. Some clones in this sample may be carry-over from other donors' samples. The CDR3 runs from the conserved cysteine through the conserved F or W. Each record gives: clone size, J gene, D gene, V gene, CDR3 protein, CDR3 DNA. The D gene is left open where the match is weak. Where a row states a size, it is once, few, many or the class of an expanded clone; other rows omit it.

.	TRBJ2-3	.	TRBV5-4	CASSLGASTDTQYF	TGTGCCAGCAGCCTGGGGGCTAGCACAGATACGCAGTATTTT
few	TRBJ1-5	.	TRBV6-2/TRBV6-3	CASSLGEGPQHF	TGTGCCAGCAGCTTGGGGGAGGGGCCCCAGCATTTT
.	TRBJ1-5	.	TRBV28	CASSLTGKEQPQHF	TGTGCCAGCAGTCTCACAGGGAAGGAGCAGCCCCAGCATTTT
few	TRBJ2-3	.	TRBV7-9	CASRQEGPDTQYF	TGTGCCAGCAGACAGGAGGGACCGGATACGCAGTATTTT
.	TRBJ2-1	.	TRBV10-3	CAISDPRGGNGTYNEQFF	TGTGCCATCAGTGACCCGAGAGGCGGGAATGGGACCTACAATGAGCAGTTCTTC
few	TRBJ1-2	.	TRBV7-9	CASSPEGGLSYGYTF	TGTGCCAGCAGCCCGGAGGGGGGGCTAAGCTATGGCTACACCTTC
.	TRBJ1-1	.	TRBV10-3	CAISGAANTEAFF	TGTGCCATCAGTGGGGCAGCGAACACTGAAGCTTTCTTT
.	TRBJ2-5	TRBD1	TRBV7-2	CASSPSGQGAAETQYF	TGTGCCAGCAGCCCATCGGGACAGGGGGCCGCAGAGACCCAGTACTTC
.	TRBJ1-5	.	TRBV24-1	CATWGREQPQHF	TGTGCCACCTGGGGCAGGGAGCAGCCCCAGCATTTT
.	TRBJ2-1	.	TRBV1	CTSSQDPSGRPNRSYNEQFF	TGCACCAGCAGCCAAGATCCTAGCGGGAGGCCGAATCGCTCCTACAATGAGCAGTTCTTC
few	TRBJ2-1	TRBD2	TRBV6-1	CASKNRESGSLYNEQFF	TGTGCCAGCAAAAACCGAGAAAGCGGGAGTTTATACAATGAGCAGTTCTTC
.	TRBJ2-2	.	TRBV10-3	CAISEQDTGELFF	TGTGCCATCAGTGAGCAGGACACCGGGGAGCTGTTTTTT
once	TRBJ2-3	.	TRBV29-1	CSVVALEYGSDIDTQYF	TGCAGCGTTGTAGCTCTCGAATACGGGAGTGATATAGATACGCAGTATTTT
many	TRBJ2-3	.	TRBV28	CASSFLSDTQYF	TGTGCCAGCAGTTTTCTCTCAGATACGCAGTATTTT
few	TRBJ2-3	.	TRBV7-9	CASSLAVDTDTQYF	TGTGCCAGCAGCTTAGCGGTAGACACAGATACGCAGTATTTT
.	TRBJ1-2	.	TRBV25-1	CASSAGEVWYGYTF	TGTGCCAGCAGTGCAGGGGAAGTGTGGTATGGCTACACCTTC
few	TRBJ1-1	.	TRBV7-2	CASSSASPTEAFF	TGTGCCAGCAGCTCGGCAAGTCCCACTGAAGCTTTCTTT
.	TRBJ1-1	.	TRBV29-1	CSALHTEAFF	TGCAGCGCCTTGCACACTGAAGCTTTCTTT
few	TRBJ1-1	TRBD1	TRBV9	CASSPRQGLGTEAFF	TGTGCCAGCAGCCCCCGACAGGGATTGGGCACTGAAGCTTTCTTT
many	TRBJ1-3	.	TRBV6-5	CATSSAGNTIYF	TGTGCCACCTCTTCGGCTGGAAACACCATATATTTT
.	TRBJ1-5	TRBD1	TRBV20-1	CSAREDRGMNQPQHF	TGCAGTGCTAGAGAAGACAGGGGTATGAATCAGCCCCAGCATTTT
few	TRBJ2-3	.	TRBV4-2	CASSQGDTTDTQYF	TGTGCCAGCAGCCAGGGGGACACCACAGATACGCAGTATTTT
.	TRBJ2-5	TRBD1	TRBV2	CASLGTGLLSQYF	TGTGCCAGCCTCGGGACAGGCTTATTGTCCCAGTACTTC
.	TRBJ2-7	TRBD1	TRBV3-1	CASSQQGAGEQYF	TGTGCCAGCAGCCAACAGGGGGCGGGCGAGCAGTACTTC
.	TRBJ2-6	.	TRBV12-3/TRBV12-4	CASSSNSGANVLTF	TGTGCCAGCAGTTCGAACTCTGGGGCCAACGTCCTGACTTTC
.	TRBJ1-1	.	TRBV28	CASSPREGLWNTEAFF	TGTGCCAGCAGTCCCCGTGAGGGTCTATGGAACACTGAAGCTTTCTTT
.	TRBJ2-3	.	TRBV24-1	CATSDPPRQGTDTQYF	TGTGCCACCAGTGACCCCCCTCGACAAGGTACAGATACGCAGTATTTT
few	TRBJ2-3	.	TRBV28	CASSLYPTDTQYF	TGTGCCAGCAGTTTATACCCCACAGATACGCAGTATTTT
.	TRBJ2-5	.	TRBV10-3	CAISDRRGQETQYF	TGTGCCATCAGTGACCGTAGGGGCCAAGAGACCCAGTACTTC
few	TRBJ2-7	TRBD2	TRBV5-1	CASSPGTSGSPWYEQYF	TGCGCCAGCAGCCCGGGGACTAGCGGGAGTCCTTGGTACGAGCAGTACTTC
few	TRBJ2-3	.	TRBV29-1	CSVSQGNADTQYF	TGCAGCGTGTCACAGGGAAACGCAGATACGCAGTATTTT
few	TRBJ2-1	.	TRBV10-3	CAISGDLNEQFF	TGTGCCATCAGTGGGGATCTCAATGAGCAGTTCTTC
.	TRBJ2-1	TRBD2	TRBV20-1	CSARVSGRRYNEQFF	TGCAGTGCTAGGGTTAGCGGGAGGAGGTACAATGAGCAGTTCTTC
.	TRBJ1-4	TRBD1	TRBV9	CASSGTTGAEKLFF	TGTGCCAGCAGCGGAACCACAGGGGCGGAAAAACTGTTTTTT
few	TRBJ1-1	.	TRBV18	CASSPEAGARTEAFF	TGTGCCAGCTCACCGGAGGCGGGGGCGCGAACTGAAGCTTTCTTT
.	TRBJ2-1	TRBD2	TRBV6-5	CASSSPSGSSYNEQFF	TGTGCCAGCAGCTCTCCTAGCGGGAGCTCCTACAATGAGCAGTTCTTC
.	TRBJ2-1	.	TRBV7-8	CASSYRDAPPWNEQFF	TGTGCCAGCAGCTACCGGGACGCTCCGCCTTGGAATGAGCAGTTCTTC
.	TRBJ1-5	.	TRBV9	CASSVGPENQPQHF	TGTGCCAGCAGCGTAGGGCCAGAGAATCAGCCCCAGCATTTT
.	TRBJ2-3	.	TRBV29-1	CSVAGSGADTQYF	TGCAGCGTTGCAGGAAGTGGCGCAGATACGCAGTATTTT
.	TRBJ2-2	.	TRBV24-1	CATSDFGLTGELFF	TGTGCCACCAGTGATTTTGGATTGACCGGGGAGCTGTTTTTT
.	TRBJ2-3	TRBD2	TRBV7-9	CASSLREPGTDTQYF	TGTGCCAGCAGCCTGCGGGAGCCTGGCACAGATACGCAGTATTTT
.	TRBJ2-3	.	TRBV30	CAWSTGRGTDTQYF	TGTGCCTGGAGTACAGGGAGAGGGACAGATACGCAGTATTTT
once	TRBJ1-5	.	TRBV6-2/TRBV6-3	CASSYGRDQPQHF	TGTGCCAGCAGTTACGGGAGGGATCAGCCCCAGCATTTT
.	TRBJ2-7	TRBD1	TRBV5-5	CASSLTGGFSYEQYF	TGTGCCAGCAGCTTGACAGGGGGCTTCTCATACGAGCAGTACTTC